The TCR beta chain described here comes from a study of blood T cell repertoires in COVID-19. The overall study: Samples of COVID-19 (acute and convalescent) were obtained from the United States, Italy and Spain. PBMCs, B-cell-depleted T cells, or T cells were the source of the cDNA or gDNA that made up the material.

In the study's own analysis: Reference gene primer amplification in the assay estimated nucleated cell counts. The assay was immunoSEQ multiplex PCR, and TCRdb's table has in-frame clones only and misses some. That table supplies the V and J calls and clone size; D and trimming were determined from the DNA. The table lists tens of thousands of clones, around 82% of them singletons. CDR1 is MDHEN, CDR2 SYDVKM, per germline. V lost 6 bases and J 2 bases, leaving 16 bases between the germline ends. The CDR3 sequence is 16 residues long. The sample holds a few counts of this clone. The sample consisted of peripheral blood. The chain recombines TRBV28 with TRBJ2-2; TRBD1 might be the D (5 bases). This TCR came from a man aged 50-60 years with active COVID-19. The CDR3 is CASSPGKLGNTGELFF. CDR3 bases: TGTGCCAGCAGCCCAGGGAAGTTGGGCAACACCGGGGAGCTGTTTTTT. The whole variable domain, filled in from reference TRBV28 and TRBJ2-2, reads DVKVTQSSRYLVKRTGEKVFLECVQDMDHENMFWYRQDPGLGLRLIYFSYDVKMKEKGDIPEGYSVSREKKERFSLILESASTNQTSMYLCASSPGKLGNTGELFFGEGSRLTVL.